The source of this T cell receptor (beta chain) is a study of T cell clonality in common variable immunodeficiency. Study results and limitations: CVID subjects showed higher TCRbeta clonality than healthy controls.

This clone was counted at least ten times. Antigen unknown. The observed sequence ends 3 residues before the CDR3 terminus, with the missing tail filled in from the germline J gene. Caucasian heritage predominated among both patients and controls. The CDR3 length is 14 residues. V shed 4 bases and J 0 bases; nucleotides not matched to a gene: 2. The germline CDR1 and CDR2 sequences are LNHDA and SQIVND (reference sequence). Using immunoSEQ multiplex PCR, the repertoire was profiled, and TCRdb retains in-frame clones only, with some absent. The data show about 47,000 clones, with none appearing a single time.

Sample: peripheral blood mononuclear cells. The TCR comes from a person aged 18 to 70 in good health. The chain carries TRBV19 and TRBJ1-1, with TRBD1 identical over 7 bases. The DNA read from the CDR3 is TGTGCCAGTAGTAGACAGGGAATGAACACTGAA. It is translated as CASSRQGMNTE. The full-length CDR3 reads as CASSRQGMNTEAFF. Filled out from reference TRBV19 and TRBJ1-1, the complete variable domain reads DGGITQSPKYLFRKEGQNVTLSCEQNLNHDAMYWYRQDPGQGLRLIYYSQIVNDFQKGDIAEGYSVSREKKESFPLTVTSAQKNPTAFYLCASSRQGMNTEAFFGQGTRLTVV.